Included here is one T cell receptor beta chain sequence, with context. This entry belongs to a study of blood T cell repertoires in COVID-19. Across the study: Acute and convalescent COVID-19 specimens originated in the United States, Italy and Spain. PBMCs, B-cell-depleted T cells, or T cells were the source of the cDNA or gDNA that made up the material.

V was trimmed by 0 bases and J by 8 bases, leaving 13 bases between them. The germline gives CDR1 LNHNV, CDR2 YYDKDF (reference sequence). This CDR3 has 14 amino acids. Per the authors' pipeline: Estimates of nucleated cell counts were drawn from the amplification of reference gene primers. The table came from immunoSEQ multiplex PCR; TCRdb's copy has only in-frame clones and leaves some out. Clone size and V and J calls were adopted from that table, with D and trimming inferred from the DNA. The table records approximately 230,000 clones, around 82% of them present only once. The chain links TRBV15 to TRBJ1-2; possibly TRBD1 for D (5 bases). The source material was peripheral blood. This receptor was obtained from a woman aged 80 or over with active or convalescent COVID-19. The CDR3 protein is CATSRDRAAGGYTF. In nucleotides, the CDR3 is TGTGCCACCAGCAGAGATCGTGCCGCAGGGGGCTACACCTTC.